These 27 T cell receptor beta chains were all obtained from the same sample, sequenced in a study of cytomegalovirus exposure and HLA in healthy donors. Researchers ran the PCR with 60 Vbeta and 13 Jbeta primers. Clones were read by immunoSEQ multiplex PCR, and TCRdb kept only the in-frame ones, dropping some. The table records roughly 120,000 clones, 60% to 85% of them present only once. The source material was PBMCs. The receptors originated from a man in his fifties or sixties in good health and CMV-seronegative.

This clone was counted between two and nine times. The sample holds other DNA sequences that translate to the same CDR3. The V gene is TRBV29-1, the J gene TRBJ2-2; D not resolved. This CDR3 spans 11 amino acids. Germline CDR1 and CDR2: SQVTM and ANQGSEA. V was trimmed by 5 bases and J by 3 bases, leaving 4 bases between them. CDR3 sequence reads: CSVRDTGELFF. The CDR3 DNA is TGCAGCGTTCGGGACACCGGGGAGCTGTTTTTT.

The chain recombines TRBV5-5 with TRBJ1-1; unclear D gene. Trimming pared 1 base from V and 1 base from J, leaving 5 bases between. Germline V gene sequence: CDR1 SGHKS, CDR2 YYEKEE (reference sequence). The length of the CDR3 is 13 residues. CDR3 DNA sequence: TGTGCCAGCAGCTTGCAGTCGAACACTGAAGCTTTCTTT. This codes for CASSLQSNTEAFF.

This chain links TRBV7-9 with TRBJ1-3, with D unclear. The germline V and J ends were trimmed by 6 bases and 4 bases, with 16 bases remaining between them. Germline V CDR1 and CDR2: SEHNR, FQNEAQ (reference sequence). The CDR3 contains 15 residues. The CDR3: CASSLSRLGGNTIYF. CDR3 DNA sequence: TGTGCCAGCAGTCTCTCTCGTCTGGGCGGAAACACCATATATTTT.

The chain couples TRBV5-1 to TRBJ2-7, with D possibly TRBD1 on 5 matching bases. Germline assignment: CDR1 SGHRS and CDR2 YFSETQ. Deletions cut 1 base from V and 3 bases from J, with 8 bases between. This CDR3 has 13 amino acids. In DNA, the CDR3 is TGCGCCAGCAGCTTGACAGGCAACTACGAGCAGTACTTC. Protein sequence: CASSLTGNYEQYF.

The chain employs TRBV2 and TRBJ2-3, with 13 bases aligning to TRBD2. The junction had 7 bases not matched to a gene; V was cut back by 6 bases and J by 4 bases. Per the germline V gene, CDR1 is SNHLY and CDR2 is FYNNEI. This CDR3 contains 16 residues. CDR3 coding DNA: TGTGCCAGCAGGGGGAGGACTAGCGGGGGACCAGATACGCAGTATTTT. It specifies CASRGRTSGGPDTQYF. The full variable domain, rest sourced from reference TRBV2 and TRBJ2-3, is EPEVTQTPSHQVTQMGQEVILRCVPISNHLYFYWYRQILGQKVEFLVSFYNNEISEKSEIFDDQFSVERPDGSNFTLKIRSTKLEDSAMYFCASRGRTSGGPDTQYFGPGTRLTVL.

The CDR3 DNA sequence: TGCGCCAGCAGCTTGGGGCAGGCCCTCGGGGATGGCTACACCTTC. Its translation: CASSLGQALGDGYTF. The chain uses TRBV5-1 and TRBJ1-2; no definite D call. Germline assignment: CDR1 SGHRS and CDR2 YFSETQ. This CDR3 is built from 15 residues. Trimming removed 0 bases from V and 6 bases from J, with 15 bases in between.

V usage is TRBV6-4 and J usage is TRBJ2-6, with no clear D. The CDR3 is 14 amino acids. The V gene's germline CDR1 is MRHNA and CDR2 SNTAGT. V lost 4 bases, J lost 1 base, and 5 bases lay in between. CDR3 region: CASSAFSGANVLTF. CDR3 bases: TGTGCCAGCAGTGCCTTTTCTGGGGCCAACGTCCTGACTTTC.

This chain connects TRBV2 to TRBJ2-5; 8 nucleotides line up with TRBD2. This CDR3 comprises 16 residues. After removal of 2 bases from V and 0 bases from J, the junction contained 5 bases not matched to a gene. Germline CDR1 and CDR2: SNHLY and FYNNEI. CDR3 sequence (DNA): TGTGCCAGCAGTGAATCTGAACTAGCGGACCAAGAGACCCAGTACTTC. Translated, it gives CASSESELADQETQYF. Combining the CDR3 with reference TRBV2 and TRBJ2-5 gives the whole variable domain EPEVTQTPSHQVTQMGQEVILRCVPISNHLYFYWYRQILGQKVEFLVSFYNNEISEKSEIFDDQFSVERPDGSNFTLKIRSTKLEDSAMYFCASSESELADQETQYFGPGTRLLVL.

The sample holds one count of this clone. This chain uses TRBV4-2 with TRBJ1-2; 7 positions match TRBD1. V trimming: 4 bases; J trimming: 4 bases; junction bases outside the gene matches: 9. Germline lookup yields CDR1 LGHNA and CDR2 YNFKEQ. The CDR3 runs 15 residues. The CDR3 sequence is CASSPRKGAGYGYTF. For the CDR3, the DNA is TGTGCCAGCAGCCCCCGAAAGGGGGCGGGCTATGGCTACACCTTC.

Comment on this clone: Other DNA sequences from this sample encode an identical CDR3 as well. This chain links TRBV6-5 with TRBJ1-6, with D unresolved. V lost 5 bases, J lost 8 bases, and 13 bases lay in between. The CDR3 sequence is 14 residues long. Germline assignment: CDR1 MNHEY and CDR2 SVGAGI. The CDR3 reads CASSLRTGDSPLHF. CDR3 bases: TGTGCCAGCAGTCTCCGGACCGGGGATTCACCCCTCCACTTT.

The chain links TRBV19 to TRBJ2-2; D ambiguous. CDR1 is LNHDA, CDR2 SQIVND, per germline (reference sequence). Trimming left V 2 bases short and J 0 bases short, with 10 bases between. The CDR3 is 16 residues long. The DNA for the CDR3 is TGTGCCAGTAGTATAAATGCACAGCCGAACACCGGGGAGCTGTTTTTT. Translated: CASSINAQPNTGELFF.

CDR3 DNA sequence: TGTGCCAGCAGCTTCCAGGTTCCAGATACGCAGTATTTT. The encoded protein is CASSFQVPDTQYF. The V gene is TRBV11-2, the J gene TRBJ2-3; D gene unclear. Trimming took 3 bases from V and 4 from J, leaving 8 bases between them. The CDR3 sequence is 13 residues long. The germline V gene has CDR1 SGHAT and CDR2 FQNNGV.

This chain links TRBV6-1 with TRBJ1-5, with D perhaps matching TRBD1 (5 bases). V lost 0 bases to trimming and J lost 3 bases, with 6 bases between them. Germline loops: CDR1 MNHNS, CDR2 SASEGT. This CDR3 region has 14 residues. CDR3 in amino acids: CASSEATVNQPQHF. The CDR3 bases are TGTGCCAGCAGTGAAGCGACAGTCAATCAGCCCCAGCATTTT.

CDR3 nucleotide sequence: TGCGCCAGCATCCTCGACAGGGTCGAGAACACCGGGGAGCTGTTTTTT. Amino acids: CASILDRVENTGELFF. The rearrangement links TRBV5-1 to TRBJ2-2; 7 nucleotides match TRBD1. Germline lookup yields CDR1 SGHRS and CDR2 YFSETQ. With V trimmed by 6 bases and J by 1 base, 9 bases remained unmatched. This CDR3 has 16 amino acids.

This chain links TRBV7-2 with TRBJ2-7; TRBD2 matches 8 bases. After removal of 0 bases from V and 1 base from J, the junction contained 2 bases not matched to a gene. The CDR3 spans 15 residues. Germline lookup yields CDR1 SGHTA and CDR2 FQGNSA. CDR3: CASSLAAGESYEQYF. DNA for the CDR3: TGTGCCAGCAGCTTAGCAGCGGGGGAGTCCTACGAGCAGTACTTC.

This clone occurred a few times. The genes are TRBV6-5 and TRBJ1-1; TRBD1 matches 9 bases. The germline V gene encodes CDR1 MNHEY and CDR2 SVGAGI. The V gene end was trimmed by 5 bases and the J gene end by 3 bases; junction bases not matched to a gene: 4. The CDR3 totals 14 residues. For the CDR3, the DNA is TGTGCCAGCAGTGCGGACAGGGGAGACACTGAAGCTTTCTTT. Its translation: CASSADRGDTEAFF.

This clone was found a few times. The chain has TRBV6-5 and TRBJ1-1; 10 bases are a match to TRBD1. With 0 bases clipped from V and 11 bases from J, the junction kept 9 bases outside the gene matches. Germline V lookup: CDR1 MNHEY, CDR2 SVGAGI. The CDR3 length is 15 residues. CDR3 amino acids: CASSYSSGQGYEAFF. The DNA of the CDR3 is TGTGCCAGCAGTTACTCCTCGGGACAGGGGTATGAGGCTTTCTTT.

The chain employs TRBV7-9 and TRBJ2-2; D possibly corresponds to TRBD2 (6 bases). Trimming left V 2 bases short and J 6 bases short, with 7 bases between. This CDR3 has 13 amino acids. CDR1 and CDR2 from the germline V gene are SEHNR and FQNEAQ (reference sequence). The CDR3 DNA sequence: TGTGCCAGCAGCTTACGGGAGTCCGGGGAGCTGTTTTTT. This gives the protein CASSLRESGELFF.

This clone came up a few times. The V gene is TRBV11-2, the J gene TRBJ1-6; the D gene is possibly TRBD1 (5 bases). V was shortened by 6 bases and J by 0 bases, with 12 bases between the two germline ends. Looked up from germline, CDR1 is SGHAT and CDR2 is FQNNGV. The CDR3 loop spans 16 amino acids. CDR3 sequence: CASRYRQSSYNSPLHF. The CDR3 DNA sequence: TGTGCCAGCAGGTATCGACAGAGCTCCTATAATTCACCCCTCCACTTT.

CDR3 region: CASTLMTGAGSLHF. CDR3 bases: TGTGCCAGCACCCTTATGACAGGGGCTGGTTCCCTCCACTTT. This sequence joins TRBV7-2 and TRBJ1-6; TRBD1 matches 8 bases. The germline V gene encodes CDR1 SGHTA and CDR2 FQGNSA. With V trimmed by 7 bases and J by 14 bases, 13 bases remained unmatched. The CDR3 covers 14 residues. Complete variable domain (other parts from reference TRBV7-2 and TRBJ1-6): GAGVSQSPSNKVTEKGKDVELRCDPISGHTALYWYRQSLGQGLEFLIYFQGNSAPDKSGLPSDRFSAERTGGSVSTLTIQRTQQEDSAVYLCASTLMTGAGSLHFGNGTRLTVT.

The V and J genes are TRBV19 and TRBJ1-1; no clear D gene. The CDR3 is 11 residues long. CDR1 LNHDA and CDR2 SQIVND come from the germline V gene (reference sequence). The V and J ends lost 1 base and 11 bases respectively, with 8 bases between them. CDR3 amino acids: CASSIGSRAFF. CDR3 sequence (DNA): TGTGCCAGTAGTATAGGAAGCAGGGCTTTCTTT.

The chain carries TRBV7-9 and TRBJ2-7; 7 bases line up with TRBD2. CDR1 SEHNR and CDR2 FQNEAQ come from the germline V gene (reference sequence). This CDR3 contains 16 residues. The CDR3 DNA sequence: TGTTCCAGCAGCTTAGTTGCGGGGGACCTCTCCTACGAGCAGTACGTC. As protein: CSSSLVAGDLSYEQYV.

V usage is TRBV13 and J usage is TRBJ2-6, with a tentative D call TRBD1 (6 bases). Germline-derived CDR1 and CDR2 are PRHDT and FYEKMQ (reference sequence). This CDR3 region has 19 residues. V was cut by 4 bases and J by 4 bases, with 23 bases left in between. The chain's CDR3 is CASSSTGKGYSEGANVLTF. CDR3 bases: TGTGCCAGCAGCTCCACAGGGAAAGGGTACTCGGAAGGGGCCAACGTCCTGACTTTC.

The chain recombines TRBV9 with TRBJ2-1; 8 bases map to TRBD2. The CDR3 has 15 residues. CDR1 and CDR2 from the germline V gene are SGDLS and YYNGEE. Trimming cost V 4 bases and J 6 bases; bases outside gene matches: 9. This CDR3 is CASSSGGALSNEQFF. The CDR3 nucleotides read TGTGCCAGCAGCTCGGGGGGGGCCCTCTCCAATGAGCAGTTCTTC. The full variable domain, with the rest looked up from reference TRBV9 and TRBJ2-1, is DSGVTQTPKHLITATGQRVTLRCSPRSGDLSVYWYQQSLDQGLQFLIQYYNGEERAKGNILERFSAQQFPDLHSELNLSSLELGDSALYFCASSSGGALSNEQFFGPGTRLTVL.

V and J are TRBV2 and TRBJ2-3, with D perhaps TRBD1 (6 bases). The CDR3 spans 14 residues. Trimming took off 4 bases at V and 0 bases at J, with 8 bases between the two ends. Per germline, CDR1 SNHLY and CDR2 FYNNEI. The CDR3 sequence is CASSAGTSTDTQYF. The CDR3 DNA sequence: TGTGCCAGCAGTGCCGGGACAAGCACAGATACGCAGTATTTT.

The chain recombines TRBV15 with TRBJ1-5; weak D call: TRBD1 (5 bases). CDR1 LNHNV and CDR2 YYDKDF come from the germline V gene (reference sequence). Trimming shortened V by 1 base and J by 12 bases, and 19 bases separated the two germline ends. CDR3 size: 15 residues. The CDR3, as DNA: TGTGCCACCAGCAGAGTGGGGCAGCCCGCCTCCCTCCAGCATTTT. The encoded protein is CATSRVGQPASLQHF.

There are a few counts of this clone. This chain uses TRBV4-1 with TRBJ1-5, with a tentative D call TRBD1 (5 bases). The CDR3 has 16 residues. Germline V gene data show CDR1 as MGHRA and CDR2 as YSYEKL. The germline V and J ends were trimmed by 1 base and 2 bases, with 12 bases remaining between them. CDR3 loop: CASSQGGRGGNQPQHF. CDR3 DNA: TGCGCCAGCAGCCAAGGAGGGAGGGGAGGCAATCAGCCCCAGCATTTT.